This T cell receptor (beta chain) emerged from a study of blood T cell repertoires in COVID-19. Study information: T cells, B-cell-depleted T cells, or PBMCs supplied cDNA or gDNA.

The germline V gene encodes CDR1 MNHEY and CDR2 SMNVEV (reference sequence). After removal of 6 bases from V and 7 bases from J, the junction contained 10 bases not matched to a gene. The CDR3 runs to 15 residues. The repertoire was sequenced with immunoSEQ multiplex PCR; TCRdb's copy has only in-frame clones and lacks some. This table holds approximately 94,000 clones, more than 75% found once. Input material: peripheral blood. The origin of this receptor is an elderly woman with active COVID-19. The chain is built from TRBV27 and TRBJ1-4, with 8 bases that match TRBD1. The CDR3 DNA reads TGTGCCAGCAGCGCGCAGGGGGCGAGAGGTGAAAAACTGTTTTTT. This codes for CASSAQGARGEKLFF.